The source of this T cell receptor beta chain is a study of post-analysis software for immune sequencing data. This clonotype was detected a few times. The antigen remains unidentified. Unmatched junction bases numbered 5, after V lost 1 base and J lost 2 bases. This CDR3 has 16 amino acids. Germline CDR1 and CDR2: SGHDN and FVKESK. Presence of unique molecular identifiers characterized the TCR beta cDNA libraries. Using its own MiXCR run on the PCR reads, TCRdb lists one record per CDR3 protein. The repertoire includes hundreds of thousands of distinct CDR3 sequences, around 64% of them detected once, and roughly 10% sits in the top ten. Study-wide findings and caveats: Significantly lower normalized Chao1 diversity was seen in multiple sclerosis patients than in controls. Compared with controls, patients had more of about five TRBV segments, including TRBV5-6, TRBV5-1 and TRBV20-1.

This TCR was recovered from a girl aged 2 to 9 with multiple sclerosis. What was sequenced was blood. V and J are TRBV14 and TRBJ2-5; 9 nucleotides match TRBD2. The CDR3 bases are TGTGCCAGCAGCCAAGTGGCTAGCGGGGCTCAAGAGACCCAGTACTTC. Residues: CASSQVASGAQETQYF.